The clone carrying this TCR beta chain occurred a few times. Its antigen is unidentified. Germline CDR1 reads SGDLS; CDR2 reads YYNGEE. Trimming pared 2 bases from V and 2 bases from J, leaving 21 bases between. The CDR3 extends over 18 amino acids. In TCRdb, the RACE reads were re-called with MiXCR into one record per CDR3 protein. The sample lists a few hundred thousand distinct CDR3 sequences, about 6.3% seen once, with about 5.4% in the top ten. These data come from a study of human T cells and chemical hapten exposure. Study observations and caveats: There were significantly more large CDR3 similarity clusters among expanded TCRs than among controls.

Time point denoted: patch test 2, 6 weeks after DPC sensitization. Regarding treatment: therapeutic diphenylcyclopropenone sensitization with weekly scalp DPC. The sequences come from whole blood, collected in connection with sensitization to the hapten diphenylcyclopropenone (DPC). The receptor's source is a woman aged 18-29 years with alopecia areata. Some clones in this sample may be carry-over from other donors' samples. J is TRBJ2-3 and V is TRBV9; D may be TRBD1 (5 bases). In DNA, the CDR3 is TGTGCCAGCAGCGTCGGCAGGGCAGCTTTTCAGCTCACAGATACGCAGTATTTT. Amino acid sequence: CASSVGRAAFQLTDTQYF.